A single sample gave rise to the 11 T cell receptor beta chains below, sequenced in a study of T cell changes during pregnancy in multiple sclerosis. Measured with immunoSEQ multiplex PCR; TCRdb has only the in-frame clones, and not every one. The repertoire holds 70,000 to 100,000 clones, roughly 93% seen once, with 4.3% in the top ten. Sequencing used peripheral blood, obtained in the first trimester of pregnancy. Every receptor here comes from a female donor with multiple sclerosis, enrolled in a pregnancy study.

This clone was observed a few times. The CDR3 here is CASSEQGVEQYF. The CDR3 DNA sequence: TGTGCCAGCAGTGAGCAGGGGGTCGAGCAGTACTTC. V is TRBV6-1 and J is TRBJ2-7; 7 bases are a match to TRBD1. J lost 6 bases, V lost 3 bases, and 2 bases had no gene match. The germline CDR1 and CDR2 sequences are MNHNS and SASEGT. This CDR3 contains 12 residues.

The gene calls are TRBV7-9 and TRBJ2-5, with TRBD1 identical over 8 bases. Per the germline V gene, CDR1 is SEHNR and CDR2 is FQNEAQ (reference sequence). After removal of 5 bases from V and 4 bases from J, the junction contained 3 bases not matched to a gene. The CDR3 loop spans 13 amino acids. This chain's CDR3 is CASSHRGSETQYF. CDR3 nucleotides: TGTGCCAGCAGCCACAGGGGGTCAGAGACCCAGTACTTC. Full variable domain (rest looked up from reference TRBV7-9 and TRBJ2-5): DTGVSQNPRHKITKRGQNVTFRCDPISEHNRLYWYRQTLGQGPEFLTYFQNEAQLEKSRLLSDRFSAERPKGSFSTLEIQRTEQGDSAMYLCASSHRGSETQYFGPGTRLLVL.

The rearrangement links TRBV5-1 to TRBJ2-1; TRBD1 agrees at 8 bases. Trimming at V came to 0 bases and at J to 6 bases, leaving 5 bases not matched to a gene. The CDR3 consists of 15 residues. CDR1 SGHRS and CDR2 YFSETQ come from the germline V gene. The CDR3 protein is CASSLAGGGGNEQFF. CDR3 nucleotide sequence: TGCGCCAGCAGCTTGGCAGGGGGCGGAGGCAATGAGCAGTTCTTC.

This chain uses TRBV5-1 with TRBJ2-2; D possibly corresponds to TRBD1 (5 bases). The V gene's germline CDR1 is SGHRS and CDR2 YFSETQ. V lost 1 base and J 3 bases, leaving 10 bases between the germline ends. This CDR3 region has 15 residues. CDR3 nucleotide sequence: TGCGCCAGCAGCTTGTTGGGGCCCTACACCGGGGAGCTGTTTTTT. As protein: CASSLLGPYTGELFF.

The chain has TRBV4-1 and TRBJ2-3; D perhaps matches TRBD2 (6 bases). Trimming removed 0 bases at V and 3 bases at J, with 16 bases between. The CDR3 consists of 17 residues. Germline CDR1 MGHRA, CDR2 YSYEKL. This chain's CDR3 is CASSQDEAGSETDTQYF. The CDR3 DNA reads TGCGCCAGCAGCCAAGATGAGGCGGGGTCGGAGACAGATACGCAGTATTTT.

The J gene is TRBJ1-1, the V gene TRBV6-6, with D possibly being TRBD1 (6 bases). CDR3 length: 14 residues. Trimming took 4 bases from V and 1 from J, leaving 10 bases between them. Per the germline V gene, CDR1 is MNHNY and CDR2 is SVGAGI (reference sequence). The CDR3 region is CASSSGGGNTEAFF. As DNA, the CDR3 is TGTGCCAGCAGTTCGGGGGGCGGGAACACTGAAGCTTTCTTT.

The genes are TRBV27 and TRBJ2-1, with TRBD2 as a possible D gene (6 bases). V lost 7 bases, J lost 7 bases, and 23 bases lay in between. The germline V gene has CDR1 MNHEY and CDR2 SMNVEV (reference sequence). The CDR3 loop spans 16 amino acids. CDR3 sequence reads: CASIPFGGATQNEQFF. The CDR3 coding sequence is TGTGCCAGCATCCCCTTTGGAGGGGCGACGCAGAATGAGCAGTTCTTC.

The rearrangement uses TRBV30 and TRBJ1-3; tentative D call: TRBD1 (6 bases). With 4 bases removed from V and 3 bases from J, the gap between germline ends came to 16 bases. CDR3 size: 15 residues. Germline V CDR1 and CDR2: GTSNPN, SVGIG (reference sequence). For the CDR3, the DNA is TGTGCCTGGATTGCTACAGGGCGGTTTGGAAACACCATATATTTT. This translates into CAWIATGRFGNTIYF. The whole variable domain, remainder taken from reference TRBV30 and TRBJ1-3, is SQTIHQWPATLVQPVGSPLSLECTVEGTSNPNLYWYRQAAGRGLQLLFYSVGIGQISSEVPQNLSASRPQDRQFILSSKKLLLSDSGFYLCAWIATGRFGNTIYFGEGSWLTVV.

The chain combines TRBV7-8 with TRBJ1-2, with D perhaps TRBD1 (5 bases). V shed 1 base and J shed 8 bases, with 11 bases lying between them. The V gene's germline CDR1 is SGHVS and CDR2 FQNEAQ. The CDR3 has 13 residues. The DNA of the CDR3 is TGTGCCAGCAGCTTAGAAGGGGAGGACGGCTACACCTTC. It yields the protein CASSLEGEDGYTF.

The rearrangement uses TRBV7-2 and TRBJ1-1; 7 nucleotides align to TRBD1. With V trimmed by 4 bases and J by 11 bases, 10 bases remained unmatched. Per the germline V gene, CDR1 is SGHTA and CDR2 is FQGNSA. This CDR3 spans 13 amino acids. CDR3 nucleotides: TGTGCCAGCAGCTCTCGCTTCAGGGGGACTGCTTTCTTT. It codes for CASSSRFRGTAFF.

This clone was seen more than once but under ten times. V is TRBV2 and J is TRBJ2-3, with a tentative D call TRBD1 (6 bases). The CDR3 is 15 residues long. Trimming cost V 1 base and J 0 bases, with 8 bases left between them. Germline CDR1 reads SNHLY; CDR2 reads FYNNEI. CDR3 residues: CASSEGTASTDTQYF. In DNA form, the CDR3 reads TGTGCCAGCAGTGAAGGGACAGCAAGCACAGATACGCAGTATTTT.